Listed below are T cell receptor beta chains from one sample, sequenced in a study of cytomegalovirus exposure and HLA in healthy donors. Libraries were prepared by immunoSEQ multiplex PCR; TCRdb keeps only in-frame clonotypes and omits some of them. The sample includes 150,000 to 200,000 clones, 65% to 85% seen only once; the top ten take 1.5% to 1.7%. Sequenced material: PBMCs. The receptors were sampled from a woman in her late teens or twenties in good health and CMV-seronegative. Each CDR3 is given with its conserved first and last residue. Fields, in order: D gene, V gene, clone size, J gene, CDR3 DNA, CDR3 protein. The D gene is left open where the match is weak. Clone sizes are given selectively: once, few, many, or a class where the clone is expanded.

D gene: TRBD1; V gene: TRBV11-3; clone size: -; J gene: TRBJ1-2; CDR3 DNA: TGTGCCAGCAGCTGGGGACAGGGGGAGGACTATGGCTACACCTTC; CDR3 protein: CASSWGQGEDYGYTF
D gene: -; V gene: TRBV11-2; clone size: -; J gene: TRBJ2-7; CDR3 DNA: TGTGCCAGCAGCTTAGTTCAATGGATAGGCGACTACGAGCAGTACTTC; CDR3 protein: CASSLVQWIGDYEQYF
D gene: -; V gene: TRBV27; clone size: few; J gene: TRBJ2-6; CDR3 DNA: TGTGCCAGCAGTTTAAGGGGCGCAGGAAGCTCTGGGGCCAACGTCCTGACTTTC; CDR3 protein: CASSLRGAGSSGANVLTF
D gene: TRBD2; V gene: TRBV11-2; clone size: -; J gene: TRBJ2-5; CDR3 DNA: TGTGCCAGCAGCCTACGGTACGGACTAGCGGGAGAGACCCAGTACTTC; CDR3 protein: CASSLRYGLAGETQYF
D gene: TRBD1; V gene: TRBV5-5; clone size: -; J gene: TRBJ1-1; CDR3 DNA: TGTGCCAGCAGCTTGACAGGGGGCATCGCTGAAGCTTTCTTT; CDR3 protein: CASSLTGGIAEAFF
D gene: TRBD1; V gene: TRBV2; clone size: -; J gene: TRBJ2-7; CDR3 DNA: TGTGCCAGCAGTGACCTGGGAGCTGGGACAGAACGATACGAGCAGTACTTC; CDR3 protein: CASSDLGAGTERYEQYF
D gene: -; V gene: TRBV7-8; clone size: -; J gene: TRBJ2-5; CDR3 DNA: TGTGCCAGCAGAAGAAGAACAGGGCCCCAAGAGACCCAGTACTTC; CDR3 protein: CASRRRTGPQETQYF
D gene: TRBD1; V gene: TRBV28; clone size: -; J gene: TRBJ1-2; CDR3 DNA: TGTGCCAGCAGTTTATACACCAGGGACAGCGGCTACACCTTC; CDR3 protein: CASSLYTRDSGYTF
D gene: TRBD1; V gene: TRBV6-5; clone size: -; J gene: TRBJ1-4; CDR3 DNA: TGTGCCAGCAGCCCGGGACAGGGCGAAAAACTGTTTTTT; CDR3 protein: CASSPGQGEKLFF
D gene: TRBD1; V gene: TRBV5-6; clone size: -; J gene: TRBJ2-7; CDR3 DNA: TGTGCCAGCAGCTTGGCCAGGACAGGGATCTACGGGCAGCACTTC; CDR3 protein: CASSLARTGIYGQHF
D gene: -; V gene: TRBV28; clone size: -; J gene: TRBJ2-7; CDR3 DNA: TGTGCCAGCAGCCAGGCCGGACTATCCGAAAGCTACGAGCAGTACTTC; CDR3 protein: CASSQAGLSESYEQYF
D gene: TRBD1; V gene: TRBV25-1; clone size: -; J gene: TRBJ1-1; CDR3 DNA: TGTGCCGCAGGGGGCAGGAGCACTGAAGCTTTCTTT; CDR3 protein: CAAGGRSTEAFF
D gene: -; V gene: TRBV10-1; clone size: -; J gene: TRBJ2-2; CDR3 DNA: TGCGCCAGCAGTGAGTCGAGACAAAACACCGGGGAGCTGTTTTTT; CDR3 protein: CASSESRQNTGELFF
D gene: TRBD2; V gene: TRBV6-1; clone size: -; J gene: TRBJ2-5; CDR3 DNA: TGTGCCAGCAGACGGGGACTAGCGGGGCGTGAGACCCAGTACTTC; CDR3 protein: CASRRGLAGRETQYF
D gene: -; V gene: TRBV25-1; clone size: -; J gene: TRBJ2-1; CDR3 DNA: TGTGCCAGCAGTGAGAGACTAGATGAGCAGTTCTTC; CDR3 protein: CASSERLDEQFF
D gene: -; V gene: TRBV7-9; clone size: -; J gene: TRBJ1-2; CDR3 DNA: TGTGCCAGCAGCTCTACAGGGTGGGGCTACACCTTC; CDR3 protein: CASSSTGWGYTF
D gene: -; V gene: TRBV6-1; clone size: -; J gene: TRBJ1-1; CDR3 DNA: TGTGCCAGCAGTGAACCATACAGCCCCATGAACACTGAAGCTTTCTTT; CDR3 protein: CASSEPYSPMNTEAFF
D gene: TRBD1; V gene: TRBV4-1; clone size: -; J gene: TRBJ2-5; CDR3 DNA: TGCGCCAGCAGCCAAGACGGGACAGGGGTAGAGACCCAGTACTTC; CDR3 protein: CASSQDGTGVETQYF
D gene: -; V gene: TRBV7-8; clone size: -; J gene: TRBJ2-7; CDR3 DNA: TGTGCCAGCAGCTCAAGACAGGTTTTCGGAGAGCAGTACTTC; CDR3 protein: CASSSRQVFGEQYF
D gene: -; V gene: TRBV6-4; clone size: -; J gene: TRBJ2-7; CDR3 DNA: TGTGCCAGCAGTAAGGACAGCTCCTACGAGCAGTACTTC; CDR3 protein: CASSKDSSYEQYF
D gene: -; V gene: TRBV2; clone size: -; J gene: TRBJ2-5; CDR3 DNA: TGTGCCAGCAGGGAGGGGGCGAAGACCCAGTACTTC; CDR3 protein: CASREGAKTQYF
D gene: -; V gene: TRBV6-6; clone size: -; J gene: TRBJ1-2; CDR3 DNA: TGTGCCAGCAGTTACAATAGAAACTATGGCTACACCTTC; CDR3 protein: CASSYNRNYGYTF
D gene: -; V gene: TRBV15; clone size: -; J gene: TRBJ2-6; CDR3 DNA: TGTGCCACCGCGAGGACAGCTGGGGCCAACGGCCTGACTTTC; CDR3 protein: CATARTAGANGLTF
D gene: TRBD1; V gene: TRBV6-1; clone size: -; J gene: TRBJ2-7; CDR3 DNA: TGTGCCAGCAGTGTTACCGGGACAGGGGGCTACGAGCAGTACTTC; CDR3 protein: CASSVTGTGGYEQYF
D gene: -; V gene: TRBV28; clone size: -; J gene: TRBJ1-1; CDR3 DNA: TGTGCCAGCAGACTCGGACAGAGTGAAGCTTTCTTT; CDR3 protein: CASRLGQSEAFF
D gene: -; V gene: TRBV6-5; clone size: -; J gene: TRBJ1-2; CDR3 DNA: TGTGCCAGCAGTCCCTCGACAGGAAGCTACACCTTC; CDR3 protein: CASSPSTGSYTF
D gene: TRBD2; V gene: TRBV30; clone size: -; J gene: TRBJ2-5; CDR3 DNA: TGTGCCTGGAAGAGAGGACTAGCGGCTAAAGAGACCCAGTACTTC; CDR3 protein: CAWKRGLAAKETQYF
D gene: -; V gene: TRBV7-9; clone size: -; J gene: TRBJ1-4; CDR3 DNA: TGTGCCAGCAGCCCCCCGGTTGGGCAACTGTTTTTT; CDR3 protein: CASSPPVGQLFF
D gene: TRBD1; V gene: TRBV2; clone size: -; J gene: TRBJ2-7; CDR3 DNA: TGTGCCAGCAGTTTGTCCGGGACAGCCTCCTACGAGCAGTACTTC; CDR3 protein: CASSLSGTASYEQYF
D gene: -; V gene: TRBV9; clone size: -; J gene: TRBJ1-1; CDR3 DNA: TGTGCCAGCAGCGTAGGGGGTGAGGGCCTTGAAGCTTTCTTT; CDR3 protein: CASSVGGEGLEAFF
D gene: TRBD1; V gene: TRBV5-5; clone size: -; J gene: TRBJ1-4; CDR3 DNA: TGTGCCAGCGGAGACAGGGCAACTAATGAAAAACTGTTTTTT; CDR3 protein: CASGDRATNEKLFF
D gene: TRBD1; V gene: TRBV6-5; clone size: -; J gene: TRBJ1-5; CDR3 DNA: TGTGCCAGCAGAGAACCAGGGGGTCATCAGCCCCAGCATTTT; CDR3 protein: CASREPGGHQPQHF
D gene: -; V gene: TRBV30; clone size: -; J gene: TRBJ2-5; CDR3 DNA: TGTGCCTGGGTTCGACCGGGATCCCGAGAGGCCCAGTACTTC; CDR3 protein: CAWVRPGSREAQYF
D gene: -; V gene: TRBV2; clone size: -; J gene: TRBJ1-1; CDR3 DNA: TGTGCCAGCCGCAGGCTGGAAGTTTTCTTT; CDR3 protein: CASRRLEVFF
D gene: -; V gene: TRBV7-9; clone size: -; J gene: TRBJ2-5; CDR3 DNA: TGTGCCAGCAGCTTACGACCATCGGTGGTGACAGGAGAGACCCAGTACTTC; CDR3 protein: CASSLRPSVVTGETQYF
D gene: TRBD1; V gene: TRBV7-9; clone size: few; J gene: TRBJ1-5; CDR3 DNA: TGTTCCAGCAGCTTTACCGGGACAGGGGGCTGGAATCAGCCCCAGCATTTT; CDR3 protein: CSSSFTGTGGWNQPQHF
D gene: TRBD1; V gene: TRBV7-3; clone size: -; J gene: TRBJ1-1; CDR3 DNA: TGTGCCAGCAGCTTACTTCCAGGGGGCAGAGGAACTGAAGCTTTCTTT; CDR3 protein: CASSLLPGGRGTEAFF
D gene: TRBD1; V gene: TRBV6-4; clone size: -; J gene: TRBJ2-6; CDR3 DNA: TGTGCCAGCCGAGACAGGGCTGTCTCTGGGGCCAACGTCCTGACTTTC; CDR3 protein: CASRDRAVSGANVLTF
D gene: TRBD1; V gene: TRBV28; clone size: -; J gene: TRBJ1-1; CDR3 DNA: TGTGCCAGCAGGCCAGACAGGGGGCCGAACACTGAAGCTTTCTTT; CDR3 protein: CASRPDRGPNTEAFF
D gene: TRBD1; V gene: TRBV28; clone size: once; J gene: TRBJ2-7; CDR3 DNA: TGTGCCAGCAGCACCCGGGGGACAGGGATAAAAGAGCAGTACTTC; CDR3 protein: CASSTRGTGIKEQYF
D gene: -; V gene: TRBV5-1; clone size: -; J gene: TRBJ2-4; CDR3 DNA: TGCGCCAGCAGCTTCGACAGGTCGGGAGCCAAAAACATTCAGTACTTC; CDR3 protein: CASSFDRSGAKNIQYF
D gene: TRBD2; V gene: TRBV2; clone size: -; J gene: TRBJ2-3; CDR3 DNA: TGTGCCAGCATAGAGAGCGGGGGAGTGACAGATACGCAGTATTTT; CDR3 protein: CASIESGGVTDTQYF
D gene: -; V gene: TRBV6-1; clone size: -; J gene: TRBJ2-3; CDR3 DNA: TGTGCCAGCAGTGTACAGGGTAAGATGGATACGCAGTATTTT; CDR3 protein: CASSVQGKMDTQYF
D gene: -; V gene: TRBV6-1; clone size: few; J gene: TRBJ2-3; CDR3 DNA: TGTGCCAGCAGTGCTTACAGTTACACAGATACGCAGTATTTT; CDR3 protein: CASSAYSYTDTQYF
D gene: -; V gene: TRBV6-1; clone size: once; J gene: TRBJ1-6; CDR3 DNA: TGTGCCAGCAGTGAGGAACACGGAGGTAATTCACCCCTCCACTTT; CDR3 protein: CASSEEHGGNSPLHF
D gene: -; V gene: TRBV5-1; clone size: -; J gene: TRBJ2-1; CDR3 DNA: TGCGCCAGCAGCTTGCCCGATAGCTCCTACAATGAGCAGTTCTTC; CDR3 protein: CASSLPDSSYNEQFF
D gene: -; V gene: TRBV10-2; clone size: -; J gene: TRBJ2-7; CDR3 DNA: TGCGCCAGCGAGCGAAGTAGGCCAGGGGTTTGGGAGCAGTACTTC; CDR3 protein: CASERSRPGVWEQYF
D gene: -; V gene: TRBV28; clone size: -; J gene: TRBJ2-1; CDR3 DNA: TGTGCCAGCAGTTACGCGGGGAGCTCCTACAATGAGCAGTTCTTC; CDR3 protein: CASSYAGSSYNEQFF
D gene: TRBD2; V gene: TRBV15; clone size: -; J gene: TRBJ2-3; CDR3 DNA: TGTGCCACCAGCAGAGATGTGGGCGTACTAGCGGGGGGACACACAGATACGCAGTATTTT; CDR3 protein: CATSRDVGVLAGGHTDTQYF
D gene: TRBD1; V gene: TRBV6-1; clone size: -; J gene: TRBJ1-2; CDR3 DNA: TGTGCCAGCGACGACAGGGGCAAAGCCAACTATGGTTACACCTTC; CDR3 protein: CASDDRGKANYGYTF
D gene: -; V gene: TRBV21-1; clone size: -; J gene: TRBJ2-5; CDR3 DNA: TGTGCCAGCAGCAAAGCTTGGGACAGGGAGGACAAGTACTTC; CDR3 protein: CASSKAWDREDKYF
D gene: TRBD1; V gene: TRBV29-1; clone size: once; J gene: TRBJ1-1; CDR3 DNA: TGCAGCGCCCTCGGGACAGGGCTAACTTTCTTT; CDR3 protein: CSALGTGLTFF